The 4 T cell receptor beta chains below all came from one sample that was sequenced in a study of read filtering for tumor transcriptome and immune sequencing. The library was built from roughly 400 ng RNA with molecular barcoded adaptors for alpha/delta and beta/gamma chains. TCRdb reprocessed the reads with MiXCR, giving one entry per CDR3 protein. The sample consists of over 80,000 distinct CDR3 sequences, roughly an eighth of them appearing once. Sequences were obtained from a population of CD138-negative cells sorted from bone marrow. These receptors were obtained from a donor aged 40 or older with multiple myeloma.

This clonotype was counted at least ten times. V gene TRBV27 combines with J gene TRBJ2-4; perhaps TRBD2 as D (5 bases). V gave up 4 bases and J gave up 5 bases, with 12 bases separating them. Germline CDR1 reads MNHEY; CDR2 reads SMNVEV (reference sequence). The CDR3 sequence is 14 residues long. CDR3 protein: CASSSRTWENIQYF. As DNA, the CDR3 is TGTGCCAGCAGTTCAAGGACTTGGGAAAACATTCAGTACTTC.

Turning to this clonotype: A much bigger clone sits one base away, suggesting this may be a read error. The chain combines TRBV7-9 with TRBJ2-3, with a tentative D call TRBD2 (6 bases). This CDR3 is 12 amino acids long. Germline loops: CDR1 SEHNR, CDR2 FQNEAQ (reference sequence). CDR3 sequence reads: CASGLAANTQYF. As DNA, the CDR3 is TGTGCCAGCGGCTTAGCGGCGAATACGCAGTATTTT.

This clonotype was detected many times. V and J are TRBV7-8 and TRBJ2-1; D is possibly TRBD2 (5 bases). Trimming took off 1 base at V and 6 bases at J, with 19 bases between the two ends. CDR3 length: 17 residues. Per germline, CDR1 SGHVS and CDR2 FQNEAQ. The CDR3 region is CASSLVLSRGGGNEQFF. Here the CDR3 DNA reads TGTGCCAGCAGCTTAGTCCTATCTCGCGGAGGTGGCAATGAGCAGTTCTTC.

This clonotype was seen at least ten times. This sequence joins TRBV11-2 and TRBJ2-1; D is possibly TRBD1 (5 bases). Trimming removed 2 bases at V and 4 bases at J, with 9 bases between. The germline V gene encodes CDR1 SGHAT and CDR2 FQNNGV. The length of the CDR3 is 14 residues. The DNA of the CDR3 is TGTGCCAGCAGCTTAACAAGACAGTACAATGAGCAGTTCTTC. Translation gives CASSLTRQYNEQFF.